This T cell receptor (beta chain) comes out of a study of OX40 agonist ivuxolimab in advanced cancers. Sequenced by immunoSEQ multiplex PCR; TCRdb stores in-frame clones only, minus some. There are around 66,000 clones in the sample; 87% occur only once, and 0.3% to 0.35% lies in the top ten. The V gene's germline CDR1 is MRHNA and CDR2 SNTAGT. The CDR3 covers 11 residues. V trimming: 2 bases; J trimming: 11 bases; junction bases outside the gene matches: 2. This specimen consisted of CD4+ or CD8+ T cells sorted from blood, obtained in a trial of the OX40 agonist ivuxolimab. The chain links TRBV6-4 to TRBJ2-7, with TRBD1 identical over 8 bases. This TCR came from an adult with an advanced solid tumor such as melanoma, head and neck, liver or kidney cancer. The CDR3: CASSDGQGKYF. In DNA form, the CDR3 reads TGTGCCAGCAGTGACGGACAGGGCAAGTACTTC.